Listed below are T cell receptor beta chains from one sample, sequenced in a study of blood T cell repertoires in COVID-19. Profiling relied on immunoSEQ multiplex PCR, and the TCRdb table lists in-frame clones only, not all of them. The sample carries about 210,000 clones, almost 85% recorded once. Sample: peripheral blood. These receptors came from a middle-aged man with COVID-19, enrolled during active disease. The CDR3 runs from the conserved cysteine through the conserved F or W. Fields, in order: J gene, D gene, clone size, V gene, CDR3 DNA, CDR3 protein. A D gene is named only where the DNA matches it firmly. Clone size, where shown, is once, few, many, or a class for clones that have expanded.

J: TRBJ2-3
D: TRBD2
size: NA
V: TRBV5-1
DNA: TGCGCCAGCAGCTCAATAGCGGGGGGGCATTCAGATACGCAGTATTTT
CDR3: CASSSIAGGHSDTQYF

J: TRBJ1-4
D: NA
size: NA
V: TRBV4-1
DNA: TGCGCCAGCAGCCCCAGCGTCAGCGTAAATGAAAAACTGTTTTTT
CDR3: CASSPSVSVNEKLFF

J: TRBJ2-3
D: TRBD1
size: NA
V: TRBV5-1
DNA: TGCGCCAGCAGCACCGGACAGGGGGCATCAGATACGCAGTATTTT
CDR3: CASSTGQGASDTQYF

J: TRBJ1-6
D: NA
size: NA
V: TRBV21-1
DNA: TGTGCCAGCAGCAAATCTGAGACACTTAGTAATTCACCCCTCCACTTT
CDR3: CASSKSETLSNSPLHF

J: TRBJ1-5
D: NA
size: NA
V: TRBV10-2
DNA: TGCGCCAGTTCCCCTGGGGGGAGCAATCAGCCCCAGCATTTT
CDR3: CASSPGGSNQPQHF

J: TRBJ1-5
D: NA
size: NA
V: TRBV7-9
DNA: TGTGCCAGCAGCTTATCAGGGGCCGGCAATCAGCCCCAGCATTTT
CDR3: CASSLSGAGNQPQHF

J: TRBJ2-7
D: NA
size: NA
V: TRBV30
DNA: TGTGCCTGGGCGTCGGCGGGCACCTACGAGCAGTACTTC
CDR3: CAWASAGTYEQYF

J: TRBJ2-1
D: TRBD2
size: NA
V: TRBV6-1
DNA: TGTGCCAGCAGTGAGCAGGGACTAGCATCGGGTAATGAGCAGTTCTTC
CDR3: CASSEQGLASGNEQFF

J: TRBJ2-6
D: NA
size: NA
V: TRBV9
DNA: TGTGCCAGCAGCGCGCGGACTCGGGGTGGGGCCAACGTCCTGACTTTC
CDR3: CASSARTRGGANVLTF

J: TRBJ2-1
D: NA
size: NA
V: TRBV29-1
DNA: TGCAGCGTTGTTAGGGGTGGGAATGAGCAGTTCTTC
CDR3: CSVVRGGNEQFF

J: TRBJ2-3
D: TRBD2
size: NA
V: TRBV5-1
DNA: TGCGCCAGCAGCTTGGAGGCGGCGGGGGGAAACACAGATACGCAGTATTTT
CDR3: CASSLEAAGGNTDTQYF

J: TRBJ1-1
D: TRBD1
size: NA
V: TRBV18
DNA: TGTGCCAGCTCACGCGGACAGGGGGGTGAAGCTTTCTTT
CDR3: CASSRGQGGEAFF

J: TRBJ1-6
D: NA
size: NA
V: TRBV5-1
DNA: TGCGCCAGCAGCTTGGCGGGACTCCGACGGAGGGCATCACCCCTCCACTTT
CDR3: CASSLAGLRRRASPLHF

J: TRBJ2-3
D: TRBD2
size: NA
V: TRBV5-5
DNA: TGTGCCAGCAGCTTGTCAGCGGGGAGCACAGATACGCAGTATTTT
CDR3: CASSLSAGSTDTQYF

J: TRBJ1-4
D: NA
size: NA
V: TRBV27
DNA: TGTGCCACTTCACAGGGACCTAATGAAAAACTGTTTTTT
CDR3: CATSQGPNEKLFF

J: TRBJ1-2
D: TRBD1
size: NA
V: TRBV13
DNA: TGTGCCGGCAGCTTAGGAGGACAGGGGGCCTATGGCTACACCTTC
CDR3: CAGSLGGQGAYGYTF

J: TRBJ2-1
D: TRBD2
size: NA
V: TRBV19
DNA: TGTGCCAGTAGAATAGCGGGGGGGCCGAATGAGCAGTTCTTC
CDR3: CASRIAGGPNEQFF

J: TRBJ1-4
D: TRBD1
size: NA
V: TRBV19
DNA: TGTGCCAGTAGTATACCGGGACAGGGACGAGAAAAACTGTTTTTT
CDR3: CASSIPGQGREKLFF

J: TRBJ2-3
D: TRBD2
size: NA
V: TRBV5-6
DNA: TGTGCCAGCAGCTCCTTTGGTAGCGGGGGCCCAGATACGCAGTATTTT
CDR3: CASSSFGSGGPDTQYF

J: TRBJ1-6
D: TRBD1
size: NA
V: TRBV5-6
DNA: TGTGCCAGCAGCTTGGCGACAGGGAACAATTCACCCCTCCACTTT
CDR3: CASSLATGNNSPLHF

J: TRBJ1-5
D: TRBD1
size: NA
V: TRBV5-6
DNA: TGTGCCAGCAGCCTTGGACAGGGGTATCAGCCCCAGCATTTT
CDR3: CASSLGQGYQPQHF

J: TRBJ1-4
D: NA
size: NA
V: TRBV4-2
DNA: TGTGCCAGCAGCCAAGACCGCAGGTTTAATGAAAAACTGTTTTTT
CDR3: CASSQDRRFNEKLFF

J: TRBJ2-1
D: TRBD2
size: NA
V: TRBV9
DNA: TGTGCCAGCAGCGCCAAAGCGGGGGGGCGATACAATGAGCAGTTCTTC
CDR3: CASSAKAGGRYNEQFF

J: TRBJ2-7
D: NA
size: NA
V: TRBV7-4
DNA: TGTGCCAGCAGCTTAATGGGGGGTATTACCTACGAGCAGTACTTC
CDR3: CASSLMGGITYEQYF

J: TRBJ2-2
D: NA
size: NA
V: TRBV24-1
DNA: TGTGCCACCAGTGATTTGGGCCAGGCTAACACCGGGGAGCTGTTTTTT
CDR3: CATSDLGQANTGELFF

J: TRBJ1-2
D: NA
size: NA
V: TRBV5-1
DNA: TGCGCAAGCGGCGGGGCCAGTTATGGCTACACCTTC
CDR3: CASGGASYGYTF

J: TRBJ2-5
D: TRBD1
size: NA
V: TRBV2
DNA: TGTGCCAGCAGTGTCGACAGGGGAGAGACCCAGTACTTC
CDR3: CASSVDRGETQYF

J: TRBJ1-1
D: NA
size: NA
V: TRBV29-1
DNA: TGCAGCGTTGAAGATCCCAGGGCCATACGAGGGAACACTGAAGCTTTCTTT
CDR3: CSVEDPRAIRGNTEAFF

J: TRBJ1-5
D: TRBD1
size: once
V: TRBV12-3/TRBV12-4
DNA: TGTGCCAGCAGTTCACAGGGGGATCAGCCCCAGCATTTT
CDR3: CASSSQGDQPQHF

J: TRBJ2-5
D: NA
size: NA
V: TRBV4-1
DNA: TGCGCCAGCAGCCAAGATAGAGAGACCCAGTACTTC
CDR3: CASSQDRETQYF

J: TRBJ2-1
D: NA
size: few
V: TRBV7-8
DNA: TGTGCCAGCATTGCCCAGGGCCCGTTTGGGAATGAGCAGTTCTTC
CDR3: CASIAQGPFGNEQFF

J: TRBJ2-7
D: NA
size: NA
V: TRBV5-1
DNA: TGCGCCAGCAGCTCCGGAGACGAGCAGTACTTC
CDR3: CASSSGDEQYF

J: TRBJ1-1
D: TRBD1
size: NA
V: TRBV10-3
DNA: TGTGCCATCAGTGGCCGGGACAGGGTGAGAGGCACTGAAGCTTTCTTT
CDR3: CAISGRDRVRGTEAFF

J: TRBJ1-1
D: NA
size: NA
V: TRBV5-4
DNA: TGTGCCAGCAGCTTCCAAGGGGTAGGTACTGAAGCTTTCTTT
CDR3: CASSFQGVGTEAFF

J: TRBJ2-3
D: TRBD2
size: NA
V: TRBV5-4
DNA: TGTGCCAGCAAACTAGCGGGGGGGCTCGCAGATACGCAGTATTTT
CDR3: CASKLAGGLADTQYF

J: TRBJ2-3
D: NA
size: NA
V: TRBV28
DNA: TGTGCCAGCACCACTCCGGGACTGAACACAGATACGCAGTATTTT
CDR3: CASTTPGLNTDTQYF

J: TRBJ2-5
D: NA
size: NA
V: TRBV5-1
DNA: TGCGCCAGCAGCCCCGGAGCTCGAGAGACCCAGTACTTC
CDR3: CASSPGARETQYF

J: TRBJ2-1
D: TRBD2
size: NA
V: TRBV4-3
DNA: TGCGCCAGCAGCCACTCTAGCGGGGGGGGAGACAATGAGCAGTTCTTC
CDR3: CASSHSSGGGDNEQFF

J: TRBJ1-6
D: TRBD1
size: NA
V: TRBV7-9
DNA: TGTGCCAGCAGCACAGGGGCGAATAATTCACCCCTCCACTTT
CDR3: CASSTGANNSPLHF

J: TRBJ1-1
D: TRBD1
size: NA
V: TRBV9
DNA: TGTGCCAGCAGCGCAGCCCCGGGACAGGGAACTGAAGCTTTCTTT
CDR3: CASSAAPGQGTEAFF

J: TRBJ2-5
D: TRBD2
size: NA
V: TRBV2
DNA: TGTGCCAGCAGTGAGCGGGGGTACCAAGAGACCCAGTACTTC
CDR3: CASSERGYQETQYF

J: TRBJ1-2
D: TRBD1
size: NA
V: TRBV19
DNA: TGTGCCAGTAGTATAGCGGGACAGGGGAACTATGGCTACACCTTC
CDR3: CASSIAGQGNYGYTF

J: TRBJ1-5
D: NA
size: NA
V: TRBV3-1/TRBV3-2
DNA: TGTGCCAGCAGCCCAGGGGAGAGGCAGCCCCAGCATTTT
CDR3: CASSPGERQPQHF

J: TRBJ2-3
D: NA
size: once
V: TRBV9
DNA: TGTGCCAGCAGCGCTTTGACTAGCACAGATACGCAGTATTTT
CDR3: CASSALTSTDTQYF

J: TRBJ1-1
D: NA
size: NA
V: TRBV12-3/TRBV12-4
DNA: TGTGCCAGCAGTTTGGCCCTCCGAGCTTTCTTT
CDR3: CASSLALRAFF

J: TRBJ1-2
D: NA
size: NA
V: TRBV27
DNA: TGTGCCAGCAGACGGATGACCGGGGATAACTATGGCTACACCTTC
CDR3: CASRRMTGDNYGYTF

J: TRBJ2-1
D: NA
size: NA
V: TRBV21-1
DNA: TGTGCCAGCAGCAAAGGTCGACAGGGTCCCTACAATGAGCAGTTCTTC
CDR3: CASSKGRQGPYNEQFF

J: TRBJ2-5
D: TRBD2
size: NA
V: TRBV7-7
DNA: TGTGCTAGCAGTCGTGGACTAGCGGGGGGAGAGACCCAGTACTTC
CDR3: CASSRGLAGGETQYF

J: TRBJ2-2
D: TRBD1
size: NA
V: TRBV19
DNA: TGTGCCAGTAGTATAGGACAGGGGCTGAACACCGGGGAGCTGTTTTTT
CDR3: CASSIGQGLNTGELFF

J: TRBJ2-1
D: NA
size: NA
V: TRBV29-1
DNA: TGCAGCGTTGCTGTATCCTACAATGAGCAGTTCTTC
CDR3: CSVAVSYNEQFF

J: TRBJ1-3
D: NA
size: NA
V: TRBV5-1
DNA: TGCGCCAGCAGCTTGGCCGGAGGGATCGCTGGAAACACCATATATTTT
CDR3: CASSLAGGIAGNTIYF